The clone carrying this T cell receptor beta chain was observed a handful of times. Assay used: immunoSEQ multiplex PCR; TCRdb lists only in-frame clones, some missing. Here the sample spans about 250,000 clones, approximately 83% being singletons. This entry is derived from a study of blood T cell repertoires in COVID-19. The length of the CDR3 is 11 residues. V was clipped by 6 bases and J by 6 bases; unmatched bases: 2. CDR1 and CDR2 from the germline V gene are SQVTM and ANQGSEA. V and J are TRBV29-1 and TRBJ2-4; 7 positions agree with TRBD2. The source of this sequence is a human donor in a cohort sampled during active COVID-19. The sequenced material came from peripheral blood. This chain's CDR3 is CSVGLGNIQYF. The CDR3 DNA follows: TGCAGCGTCGGACTAGGAAACATTCAGTACTTC. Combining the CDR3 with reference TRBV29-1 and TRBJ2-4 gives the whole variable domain SAVISQKPSRDICQRGTSLTIQCQVDSQVTMMFWYRQQPGQSLTLIATANQGSEATYESGFVIDKFPISRPNLTFSTLTVSNMSPEDSSIYLCSVGLGNIQYFGAGTRLSVL.